A selection of T cell receptor beta chains follows, all from one sample in a study of blood T cell repertoires in COVID-19. TCRdb's copy holds only in-frame clones and misses some; the assay was immunoSEQ multiplex PCR. The sample lists under 300,000 clones, 85% occurring once. The sequenced sample consisted of peripheral blood. The receptors originated from a human donor in a cohort sampled during active COVID-19. Each CDR3 is given with its conserved first and last residue. A D gene is named only where the DNA matches it firmly. Clone size is shown for a subset of rows, as once, few, many or a class of expanded clone.

>.|13|TRBV5-5|TRBJ2-5|.
CASSPTDQETQYF
TGTGCCAGCAGCCCGACAGACCAAGAGACCCAGTACTTC
>once|14|TRBV2|TRBJ2-7|.
CAIRDRFLSYEQYF
TGTGCCATTCGAGACAGGTTTCTATCCTACGAGCAGTACTTC
>.|18|TRBV18|TRBJ2-5|TRBD1
CASSIVSSGQGASGTQYF
TGTGCCAGCTCCATCGTCTCATCAGGACAGGGGGCGTCGGGGACCCAGTACTTC
>.|16|TRBV5-5|TRBJ2-2|TRBD2
CASSPGPSGFTGELFF
TGTGCCAGCAGCCCAGGGCCTAGCGGCTTCACCGGGGAGCTGTTTTTT
>.|11|TRBV28|TRBJ1-2|.
CASDNNYGYTF
TGTGCCAGCGACAATAACTATGGCTACACCTTC
>.|13|TRBV10-3|TRBJ2-7|.
CAISELATYEQYF
TGTGCCATCAGTGAGTTGGCAACCTACGAGCAGTACTTC
>.|12|TRBV2|TRBJ1-2|.
CASSQEGYGYTF
TGTGCCAGCAGTCAGGAGGGCTATGGCTACACCTTC
>.|14|TRBV7-2|TRBJ2-2|TRBD2
CASSFLAGRGELFF
TGTGCCAGCAGCTTCTTAGCGGGACGGGGGGAGCTGTTTTTT
>.|14|TRBV6-5|TRBJ2-7|TRBD2
CASSLAGSSYEQYF
TGTGCCAGCAGTCTAGCGGGAAGTTCCTACGAGCAGTACTTC
>once|13|TRBV27|TRBJ1-5|.
CASSLGAWQPQHF
TGTGCCAGCAGTTTAGGGGCTTGGCAGCCCCAGCATTTT
>.|13|TRBV7-9|TRBJ2-3|.
CASSDLGTDTQYF
TGTGCCAGCAGCGACTTGGGCACAGATACGCAGTATTTT
>.|14|TRBV27|TRBJ2-1|.
CASSLGLMYNEQFF
TGTGCCAGCAGTCTCGGACTAATGTACAATGAGCAGTTCTTC
>once|14|TRBV5-1|TRBJ2-5|.
CASSSTGVQETQYF
TGCGCCAGCAGCTCCACAGGCGTCCAAGAGACCCAGTACTTC
>.|15|TRBV7-2|TRBJ2-4|.
CASSLEEGTRNIQYF
TGTGCCAGCAGCCTCGAGGAGGGAACAAGAAACATTCAGTACTTC
>.|14|TRBV9|TRBJ1-2|.
CASTVGEGNYGYTF
TGTGCCAGCACCGTAGGGGAGGGGAACTATGGCTACACCTTC
>.|15|TRBV19|TRBJ2-7|TRBD2
CASSKMGLAGYEQYF
TGTGCCAGTAGTAAGATGGGACTAGCGGGCTACGAGCAGTACTTC
>.|12|TRBV3-1/TRBV3-2|TRBJ1-3|.
CASSQVENTIYF
TGTGCCAGCAGCCAAGTAGAAAACACCATATATTTT
>.|14|TRBV19|TRBJ2-2|.
CASSSFDSTGELFF
TGTGCCAGTAGTTCTTTTGACAGCACCGGGGAGCTGTTTTTT
>once|13|TRBV3-1/TRBV3-2|TRBJ1-6|.
CASSPRQTGGLHF
TGTGCCAGCAGTCCTAGACAGACGGGGGGCCTCCACTTT
>.|12|TRBV25-1|TRBJ1-5|.
CASSAGNQPQHF
TGTGCCAGCAGTGCAGGTAATCAGCCCCAGCATTTT
>.|19|TRBV7-8|TRBJ2-1|.
CASSLRASGPGVSYNEQFF
TGTGCCAGCAGCTTAAGGGCTAGCGGCCCAGGGGTCTCCTACAATGAGCAGTTCTTC
>.|11|TRBV30|TRBJ1-1|.
CAWSFITEAFF
TGTGCCTGGAGTTTTATAACTGAAGCTTTCTTT